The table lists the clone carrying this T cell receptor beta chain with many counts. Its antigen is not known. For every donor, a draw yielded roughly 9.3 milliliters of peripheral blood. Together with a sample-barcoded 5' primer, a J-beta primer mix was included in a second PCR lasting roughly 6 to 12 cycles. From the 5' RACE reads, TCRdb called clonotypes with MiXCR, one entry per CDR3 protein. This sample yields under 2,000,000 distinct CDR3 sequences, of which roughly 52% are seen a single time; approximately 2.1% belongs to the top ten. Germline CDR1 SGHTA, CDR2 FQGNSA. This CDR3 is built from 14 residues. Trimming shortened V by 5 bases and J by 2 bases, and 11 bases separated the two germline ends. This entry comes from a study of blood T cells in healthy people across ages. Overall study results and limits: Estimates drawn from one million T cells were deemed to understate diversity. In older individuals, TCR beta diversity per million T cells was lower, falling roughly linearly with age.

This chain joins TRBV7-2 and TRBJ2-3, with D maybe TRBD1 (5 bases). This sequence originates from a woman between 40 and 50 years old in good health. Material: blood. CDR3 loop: CASSLDSYTDTQYF. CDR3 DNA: TGTGCCAGCAGCCTAGACAGCTACACAGATACGCAGTATTTT.